Detailed here is one T cell receptor (beta chain). This receptor's antigen is unknown. It has no much larger one-base neighbor in the sample; base qualities were not kept. The cohort comprised around 700 healthy bone marrow donors. At the time of sampling, all cohort members were nominally healthy, though unrecorded immune exposures were likely present. The donor tested CMV seronegative and was one of the 352 seronegative cohort members. Every donor gave a peripheral blood sample, and the peripheral blood mononuclear cells from that sample were used for TCR beta sequencing. The Qiagen DNeasy Blood Extraction Kit was used to extract genomic DNA from the blood cell samples. The receptor library was made with the immunoSEQ multiplex PCR assay. For the multiplex PCR, a mixture combining 60 forward primers for TCR Vbeta segments and 13 reverse primers for TCR Jbeta segments was used. A multiplex PCR assay on genomic DNA amplified the CDR3 region of rearranged TCR beta genes. The amplified TCR beta libraries were sequenced on the Illumina HiSeq System as 87-base-pair reads. On the study's bioinformatics: Across the 670 or so repertoires, a later analysis counted 75 million to 90 million unique TCR beta chains, 9.5 million to 13 million of which were shared by at least two donors. A nearest-neighbor algorithm error-corrected the raw reads and collapsed the reads into unique sequences, merging closely related sequences to remove PCR and sequencing errors. Alignment of CDR3 sequences to IMGT reference sequences was used to assign V, D and J gene segments. Each retained sequence needed at least a six-nucleotide match to both a V gene segment and a J gene segment. A rearrangement was called productive if the CDR3 had no stop codons and remained in frame with V and J, and every other rearrangement was called non-productive. Following IMGT convention, CDR3 was defined as the stretch from the second conserved V-encoded cysteine to the conserved J-encoded phenylalanine. Sequences without an unambiguous match to a single V gene segment were excluded from the earlier analysis of over 500 of the donors. In an earlier analysis of 587 of the donors, a V segment was called functional when productive rearrangements were above 56.7%, and segregating when the standard deviation between donors exceeded 5%. To diagnose cytomegalovirus status from the catalog of TCR beta chain sequences, a statistical classification framework was built. In a later analysis, V and J genes were assigned by comparing TCR nucleotide sequences against IMGT/GENE-DB human TR gene sequences. The TCRdist pipeline was used in a later analysis to assign CDR3 sequences and most-parsimonious VDJ recombination scenarios. In a later analysis, each TCR beta chain was defined by its CDR3 amino acid sequence together with its V-gene family, and reads without a unique V-gene family were excluded. As a way to deal with suspected cross-contamination and a sequencing artifact, a later analysis dropped more than 500 nucleotide sequences that were highly shared and had low generation probability. In a later analysis, a clonal expansion index for each public chain was calculated from normalized within-repertoire ranks of inferred template counts. In a later analysis, generation probabilities were computed using a VDJ recombination model fitted to out-of-frame rearrangements, and the results were checked against IGoR. Hypergeometric tests were used in a later analysis to score TCR-TCR, TCR-HLA and TCR-CMV co-occurrence, with a repertoire-size bias correction applied to the TCR pairs. False discovery rates were estimated in a later analysis by permuting HLA or CMV assignments 20 times. In a later analysis, co-occurring TCRs were grouped using DBSCAN, and TCRdist sequence similarity was added for clustering within HLA-allele-positive subsets. For co-occurrence clustering, repertoires with fewer than 30,000 or more than 120,000 public chains were excluded, along with 4 to 6 repertoires with anomalous nucleotide sharing. Drawn from immuneACCESS, this table holds only the in-frame rearrangements with V and J called that TCRdb kept. Clones are partly lost; checked studies trace under half to an unresolved V gene and leave the rest unexplained. V and J calls and clone size are copied from that table; D and trimming were computed from the DNA. This sample lists around 150,000 clones; approximately 76% were detected once. Around 2% of the sample goes to the ten largest clones.

This entry comes from a study of cytomegalovirus exposure and HLA in healthy donors (dated by TCRdb to about 2017). For the study in its entirety: According to an earlier analysis of several hundred of the donors, about 179 million T cells yielded roughly 100 million unique TCR beta sequences and less than 300 Gb of sequence data. An early release that covered fewer than 800 HLA-typed donors contained approximately 320 gigabases of sequencing data and some 87 million unique TCR sequences. Of the roughly 400 genotyped donors, 75% to 85% were placed in the genetic ancestry cluster associated with self-reported Caucasian donors. The aim of the study was to test whether cataloging public T cell receptors could identify signatures of past pathogen exposure. The study profiled the T cell repertoires of around 700 subjects by immunosequencing and related them to cytomegalovirus serostatus. Along with the approximately 670-subject first cohort, a separate validation cohort of over a hundred different subjects was used. To predict cytomegalovirus infection status, the study combined high-throughput TCR immunosequencing, statistical association of individual TCRs with disease status, and machine learning. To study patterns of TCR occurrence, a later analysis re-analyzed previously published TCR beta repertoires from 666 donors and added high-resolution HLA genotyping. Rather than drawing on any new phenotypic data, the later analysis identified candidate immune exposures from TCR beta sequences and the way those sequences occurred across donors. In an earlier analysis of over 550 of the donors, high-throughput TCR beta sequencing was used to judge whether each TCR beta V gene segment behaved as functional or pseudogenic. Alongside the repertoire data, information on donor age, sex, ethnicity and CMV serostatus was compiled. In a later genetic analysis, genome-wide SNP genotypes for about 65% of the roughly 700 donors were used, and that subset was treated as a discovery cohort. Every repertoire in the discovery cohort had been generated on one and the same sequencing platform. Class I and class II HLA loci were covered by the typing at four-digit resolution. Typing coverage varied by locus: roughly 629-630 donors for A, B, C, DRB1 and DQB1; roughly 520 for DQA1; over 600 for DPA1; some 470 for DPB1. Five DR-DQ haplotypes were treated as single units for association and clustering because of strong linkage in the cohort. On average, around 230,000 unique TCR beta nucleotide sequences were sequenced per donor among about 400 genotyped donors of the cohort, with roughly 20% of those sequences being non-productive. Overall study results and their limits: The classifier was reported to diagnose cytomegalovirus status with high specificity and sensitivity in both the original and validation cohorts. In a later genetic analysis, fewer N-insertions in productive TCRs were reported among donors in an Asian-associated ancestry cluster than the approximately 710-donor mean. Across donors, most TCR sequences were observed very rarely, whereas some public TCRs were present in many individuals. In a later analysis, TCR association rates were found to vary across HLA loci, with the most associated TCRs seen for DRB1 alleles and the fewest for HLA-C alleles. An association between a missense DCLRE1C variant and V-gene and J-gene trimming of TCR beta chains was found in a later genetic analysis and replicated in an independent cohort. According to the authors, the approach could potentially be generalized to other disease states and immunological phenotypes. A further reported finding was that TCR beta sequences accurately predicted the HLA-A and HLA-B alleles for most subjects in the first cohort. Because HLA typing was missing for some donors at each locus, association tests included only the typed subset. Correlated functional status among segregating V segments might reflect linkage disequilibrium, but an unknown experimental factor could not be ruled out. Most CMV-associated TCR beta chains appeared to be HLA-restricted in a later analysis, and the HLA associations seemed to be driven largely by CMV exposure. Several of the top co-occurrence clusters appeared to be linked to parvovirus B19, influenza, CMV and Epstein-Barr virus, according to a later analysis. The sequencing pipeline was judged likely to have produced a cluster of highly shared sequence variants as a technical artifact. The earlier analysis of fewer than 750 of the donors excluded around 17 rarely observed V segments, including chromosome 9 orphons, because counts were too low. For the cohort, immune exposure information was limited to CMV serostatus. In an earlier analysis of about 600 of the donors, most TCR beta V segments appeared in productive rearrangements about 87% or about 30% of the time, broadly matching IMGT annotations. Strong co-occurrence of HLA alleles, especially DR and DQ, made assigning TCR associations to individual alleles difficult. At a false discovery rate of 0.05, a later analysis linked 15,000 to 20,000 TCR beta sequences to specific HLA alleles. Some IMGT-functional V segments, including TRBV6-2 and TRBV6-3, could not be told apart with the 87-base-pair reads, so those segments were excluded. In vitro tests confirmed that a few of the cytomegalovirus-associated TCR beta chains recognize cytomegalovirus antigens. Sequencing depth was assumed to be roughly uniform across donors in the presence/absence analyses, though that assumption may not hold. Compared with equally common non-associated chains, HLA-associated TCR beta chains in a later analysis were more clonally expanded and had lower generation probabilities. This cohort had only TCR beta chains sequenced, and the lack of alpha or paired-chain data limited which features could be detected. In the study, around 160 TCR beta chains were listed as associated with cytomegalovirus.

The CDR3 measures 15 amino acids from cysteine to phenylalanine. CDR3 DNA is the only sequence kept; it has 45 bases, read in frame from the first base. CDR1 SGHTA and CDR2 FQGNSA are derived from the germline V gene. Here V drops 5 bases and J drops 4 bases, and the junction holds 5 bases not matched to any gene. This clonotype was obtained from a female donor in good health and CMV-seronegative. The chain links TRBV7-2 with TRBJ2-7, with 13 bases aligning to TRBD2. What was sequenced was PBMCs. The nucleotide sequence reads TGTGCCAGCAGCCACCGGACTAGCGGGAGTTACGAGCAGTACTTC. Its product reads: CASSHRTSGSYEQYF.